The 22 T cell receptor beta chains below all came from one sample that was sequenced in a study of cytomegalovirus exposure and HLA in healthy donors (dated by TCRdb to 2017 to 2019). Library generation was performed with the immunoSEQ multiplex PCR assay. For the multiplex PCR, a mixture combining 60 forward primers for TCR Vbeta segments and 13 reverse primers for TCR Jbeta segments was used. What TCRdb holds here is the immuneACCESS table cut down to in-frame rearrangements. Part of the clones is not present; checked against another copy, under half of the missing clones reflect an unresolved V gene, and the others are unexplained. The sample table holds some 84,000 clones, of which around 78% were seen once. The ten biggest clones cover 2% to 3% of the sample. Source material: PBMCs. All receptors come from a male donor in good health and CMV-seropositive.

The rearrangement joins TRBV27 to TRBJ1-5; no definite D call. This CDR3 has 13 amino acids. The germline V and J ends were trimmed by 4 bases and 6 bases, with 10 bases remaining between them. Germline V lookup: CDR1 MNHEY, CDR2 SMNVEV (reference sequence). CDR3 protein: CASSSRSGQPQHF. The CDR3 DNA is TGTGCCAGCAGTTCCAGGTCTGGTCAGCCCCAGCATTTT.

This clone was counted once. This chain connects TRBV11-1 to TRBJ1-1; D gene ambiguous. V was cut by 3 bases and J by 0 bases, with 14 bases left in between. Germline assignment: CDR1 SGHAT and CDR2 FQDESV (reference sequence). CDR3 length equals 16 residues. The CDR3 loop is CASSFCRCSVNTEAFF. In DNA, the CDR3 is TGTGCCAGCAGCTTTTGTCGGTGTTCGGTGAACACTGAAGCTTTCTTT.

DNA for the CDR3: TGTGCCAGCAGCTTAGCGGAAGGGGTCTACAATGAGCAGTTCTTC. This codes for CASSLAEGVYNEQFF. This sequence joins TRBV7-6 and TRBJ2-1; tentative D call: TRBD1 (5 bases). The germline gives CDR1 SGHVS, CDR2 FNYEAQ. This CDR3 comprises 15 residues. Trimming removed 0 bases at V and 3 bases at J, with 9 bases between.

The chain uses TRBV25-1 and TRBJ2-3, with a possible D match to TRBD1 (5 bases). The CDR3 is 14 residues long. Trimming took off 4 bases at V and 0 bases at J, with 8 bases between the two ends. CDR1 is MGHDK, CDR2 SYGVNS, per germline. The CDR3 protein is CASSGGRSTDTQYF. CDR3 nucleotide sequence: TGTGCCAGCAGTGGGGGCAGAAGCACAGATACGCAGTATTTT.

The chain employs TRBV7-9 and TRBJ2-3; tentatively, D is TRBD2 (6 bases). The CDR3 extends over 15 amino acids. V was pared by 5 bases and J by 4 bases, with 16 bases between. Germline CDR1 SEHNR, CDR2 FQNEAQ (reference sequence). DNA of the CDR3: TGTGCCAGCAGCAAGCAGACTAGTATCGCAGATACGCAGTATTTT. Translation: CASSKQTSIADTQYF.

The chain joins TRBV10-3 to TRBJ2-7; 10 bases line up with TRBD1. This CDR3 spans 16 amino acids. V was clipped by 0 bases and J by 1 base; unmatched bases: 3. Germline V gene lookup returns CDR1 ENHRY and CDR2 SYGVKD. The CDR3 coding sequence is TGTGCCATCAGTGAGTCGGGACAGGGGCTTTCCTACGAGCAGTACTTC. Translating it yields CAISESGQGLSYEQYF.

Note on this clone: Other DNA sequences from this sample encode an identical CDR3 as well. The chain combines TRBV9 with TRBJ2-3, with D uncertain. This CDR3 has 12 amino acids. Germline V gene lookup returns CDR1 SGDLS and CDR2 YYNGEE. V was clipped by 3 bases and J by 0 bases, with 2 bases between them. CDR3 DNA sequence: TGTGCCAGCAGCGCGAGCACAGATACGCAGTATTTT. Residues: CASSASTDTQYF.

V usage is TRBV9 and J usage is TRBJ2-7, with 8 bases that match TRBD2. Per germline, CDR1 SGDLS and CDR2 YYNGEE. V trimming: 0 bases; J trimming: 4 bases; junction bases outside the gene matches: 6. The CDR3 covers 15 residues. DNA of the CDR3: TGTGCCAGCAGCGTAGCGGCGAGCGGGAGATACGAGCAGTACTTC. Protein sequence: CASSVAASGRYEQYF.

CDR3 bases: TGTGCCAGCAGCCCGCAGGCAAATGAGCAGTTCTTC. Its translation is CASSPQANEQFF. This chain uses TRBV7-2 with TRBJ2-1, with D hard to call. V lost 5 bases and J lost 7, with 9 bases in between. Germline V gives CDR1 SGHTA, CDR2 FQGNSA. The CDR3 consists of 12 residues. Supplemented by reference TRBV7-2 and TRBJ2-1, the full variable domain reads GAGVSQSPSNKVTEKGKDVELRCDPISGHTALYWYRQSLGQGLEFLIYFQGNSAPDKSGLPSDRFSAERTGGSVSTLTIQRTQQEDSAVYLCASSPQANEQFFGPGTRLTVL.

A word on this clone: A junction boundary mismatches the germline segment, possibly from a read error. The chain employs TRBV27 and TRBJ1-3, with 10 nucleotides matching TRBD1. Germline V gene sequence: CDR1 MNHEY, CDR2 SMNVEV (reference sequence). This CDR3 spans 17 amino acids. CDR3 coding DNA: TGTGTCAGCAGTCGAAGAGGGACAGGGGCCTTTGGAAACACCATATATTTT. Its protein product is CVSSRRGTGAFGNTIYF.

The chain is built from TRBV5-1 and TRBJ2-7; the D is unclear. The CDR3 is made up of 14 amino acids. CDR1 and CDR2 from the germline V gene are SGHRS and YFSETQ. The V gene lost 3 bases and the J gene lost 6 bases, with 16 bases spanning the gap. The CDR3 protein is CASSSPGTITEQYF. The CDR3 nucleotides read TGCGCCAGCAGCTCTCCCGGTACTATTACCGAGCAGTACTTC. The whole variable domain, filled in from reference TRBV5-1 and TRBJ2-7, reads KAGVTQTPRYLIKTRGQQVTLSCSPISGHRSVSWYQQTPGQGLQFLFEYFSETQRNKGNFPGRFSGRQFSNSRSEMNVSTLELGDSALYLCASSSPGTITEQYFGPGTRLTVT.

This clone has a handful of counts. This chain uses TRBV27 with TRBJ2-1; D may be TRBD2 (6 bases). V was trimmed by 5 bases and J by 9 bases, leaving 14 bases between them. The CDR3 covers 13 residues. Germline CDR1 MNHEY, CDR2 SMNVEV (reference sequence). CDR3 nucleotide sequence: TGTGCCAGCAGTATCTCAAGGGGAGGTGAGCAGTTCTTC. This codes for CASSISRGGEQFF.

The chain links TRBV6-6 to TRBJ1-1; D is undetermined. Germline V gives CDR1 MNHNY, CDR2 SVGAGI (reference sequence). With 6 bases removed from V and 4 bases from J, the gap between germline ends came to 15 bases. This CDR3 region has 14 residues. The CDR3 reads CASRAETSGTEAFF. CDR3 sequence (DNA): TGTGCCAGCAGGGCGGAGACTAGCGGCACTGAAGCTTTCTTT.

The CDR3 is CASSRNGGGSSYNEQFF. Here the CDR3 DNA reads TGTGCCAGCAGCCGGAATGGGGGCGGGAGCTCCTACAATGAGCAGTTCTTC. The chain employs TRBV7-6 and TRBJ2-1, with D perhaps TRBD2 (7 bases). Germline assignment: CDR1 SGHVS and CDR2 FNYEAQ. The CDR3 runs 17 residues. Trimming took off 5 bases at V and 0 bases at J, with 17 bases between the two ends.

The rearrangement links TRBV7-2 to TRBJ2-3; 9 bases fit TRBD2. The CDR3 extends over 16 amino acids. With 1 base clipped from V and 4 bases from J, the junction kept 6 bases outside the gene matches. Germline CDR1 is SGHTA and CDR2 is FQGNSA. CDR3 amino acids: CASSLVGGGRADTQYF. In DNA, the CDR3 is TGTGCCAGCAGCTTAGTGGGCGGCGGGAGGGCAGATACGCAGTATTTT.

The rearrangement joins TRBV10-3 to TRBJ2-7; D unresolved. Trimming pared 6 bases from V and 0 bases from J, leaving 18 bases between. The CDR3 totals 16 residues. Germline-derived CDR1 and CDR2 are ENHRY and SYGVKD. CDR3 in amino acids: CAISPSAGLVSYEQYF. For the CDR3, the DNA is TGTGCCATCAGCCCGTCGGCTGGGCTCGTCTCCTACGAGCAGTACTTC.

The chain combines TRBV25-1 with TRBJ2-5; TRBD2 is a possible D gene (6 bases). CDR3 length: 14 residues. Trimming stripped 3 bases from V and 1 base from J, with 9 bases between. Germline assignment: CDR1 MGHDK and CDR2 SYGVNS. The DNA of the CDR3 is TGTGCCAGCAGTGAGCCGGGGGTCCAAGAGACCCAGTACTTC. This translates into CASSEPGVQETQYF. The full variable domain, with the rest looked up from reference TRBV25-1 and TRBJ2-5, is EADIYQTPRYLVIGTGKKITLECSQTMGHDKMYWYQQDPGMELHLIHYSYGVNSTEKGDLSSESTVSRIRTEHFPLTLESARPSHTSQYLCASSEPGVQETQYFGPGTRLLVL.

This rearrangement joins TRBV6-1 to TRBJ2-1, with 10 bases fitting TRBD1. J gave up 6 bases and V 8 bases, and 7 bases lay outside the gene matches. In germline, CDR1 is MNHNS, CDR2 SASEGT. This CDR3 spans 14 amino acids. Written as DNA, the CDR3 is TGTGCCAGCGGGCGGGACAGGGGCATCAATGAGCAGTTCTTC. Residues: CASGRDRGINEQFF.

Remarks on this clone: Mismatch with germline at one junction end may stem from a read error. The sample contains more than one DNA sequence encoding this CDR3. This sequence joins TRBV29-1 and TRBJ1-1; D remains unclear. The CDR3 loop spans 14 amino acids. Germline-derived CDR1 and CDR2 are SQVTM and ANQGSEA. CDR3: CSVERAGLGAEAFF. CDR3 in DNA: TGCAGCGTTGAAAGGGCGGGGTTAGGCGCTGAGGCTTTCTTT. The variable domain in full, with the rest retrieved from reference TRBV29-1 and TRBJ1-1, is SAVISQKPSRDICQRGTSLTIQCQVDSQVTMMFWYRQQPGQSLTLIATANQGSEATYESGFVIDKFPISRPNLTFSTLTVSNMSPEDSSIYLCSVERAGLGAEAFFGQGTRLTVV.

CDR3 DNA: TGTGCCAGCAGCAATAGCGGGAGGCTCGCCTACGAGCAGTACTTC. Its translation is CASSNSGRLAYEQYF. The chain links TRBV7-2 to TRBJ2-7; 10 nucleotides agree with TRBD2. The germline gives CDR1 SGHTA, CDR2 FQGNSA. CDR3 length: 15 residues. After removal of 5 bases from V and 2 bases from J, the junction contained 6 bases not matched to a gene.

This clone was counted a few times. This sequence joins TRBV27 and TRBJ2-1; D perhaps matches TRBD2 (5 bases). This CDR3 comprises 17 residues. V shed 7 bases and J shed 2 bases, with 21 bases lying between them. CDR1 is MNHEY and CDR2 is SMNVEV in the germline V gene (reference sequence). CDR3 region: CASTLIISGKTYNEQFF. The CDR3 nucleotides are TGTGCCAGCACCTTAATTATCTCGGGAAAGACCTACAATGAGCAGTTCTTC.

The CDR3 region has the DNA TGCGCCAGCAGTGAGGCTAGCGGGAGTGGTACGCAGTATTTT. Translated, it gives CASSEASGSGTQYF. J is TRBJ2-3 and V is TRBV10-1, with 10 bases that match TRBD2. V shed 2 bases and J 8 bases; nucleotides not matched to a gene: 4. The CDR3 loop spans 14 amino acids. Germline V gene lookup returns CDR1 WNHNN and CDR2 SYGVQD (reference sequence).